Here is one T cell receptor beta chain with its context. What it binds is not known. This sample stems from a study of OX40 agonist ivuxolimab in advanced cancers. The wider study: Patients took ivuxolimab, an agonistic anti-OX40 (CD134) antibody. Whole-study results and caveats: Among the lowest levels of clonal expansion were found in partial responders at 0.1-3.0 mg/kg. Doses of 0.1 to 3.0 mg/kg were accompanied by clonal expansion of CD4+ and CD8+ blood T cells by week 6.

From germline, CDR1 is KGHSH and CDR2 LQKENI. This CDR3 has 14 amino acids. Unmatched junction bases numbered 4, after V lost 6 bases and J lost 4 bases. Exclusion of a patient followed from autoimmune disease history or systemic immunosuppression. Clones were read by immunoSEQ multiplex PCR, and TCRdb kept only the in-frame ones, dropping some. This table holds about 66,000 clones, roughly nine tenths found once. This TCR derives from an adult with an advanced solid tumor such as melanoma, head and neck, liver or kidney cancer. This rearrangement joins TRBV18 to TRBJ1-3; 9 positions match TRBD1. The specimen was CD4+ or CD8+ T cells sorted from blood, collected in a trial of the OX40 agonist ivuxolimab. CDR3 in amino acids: CASSWTGEGNTIYF. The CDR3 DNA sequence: TGTGCCAGCTCCTGGACAGGGGAAGGAAACACCATATATTTT.